Below, 27 T cell receptor beta chains from the same sample are listed, as sequenced in a study of shared T cell receptors in the human thymus. The assay was immunoSEQ multiplex PCR, and TCRdb's table has in-frame clones only and misses some. The sample shows approximately 730,000 clones, 80% to 90% of them seen only once. These same records also appear under a second study, on human thymus T cells.

Sequencing input: thymocytes. The receptors come from a girl under three years old with a congenital heart defect.

The chain couples TRBV14 to TRBJ1-1, with D perhaps TRBD1 (5 bases). The CDR3 is 17 residues long. V lost 4 bases to trimming and J lost 0 bases, with 18 bases between them. The V gene's germline CDR1 is SGHDN and CDR2 FVKESK. The CDR3 loop reads CASSLKDTPFMNTEAFF. The DNA for the CDR3 is TGTGCCAGCAGCCTAAAGGACACCCCGTTCATGAACACTGAAGCTTTCTTT.

This chain links TRBV4-2 with TRBJ1-2; D remains unclear. CDR3 size: 15 residues. V lost 1 base to trimming and J lost 8 bases, with 17 bases between them. The germline gives CDR1 LGHNA, CDR2 YNFKEQ. The CDR3 sequence is CASSQGGNSLWGYTF. CDR3 nucleotide sequence: TGTGCCAGCAGCCAAGGAGGAAATTCCCTATGGGGCTACACCTTC.

This chain uses TRBV7-2 with TRBJ2-1, with 8 bases matching TRBD1. This CDR3 region has 16 residues. V shed 6 bases, J shed 1 base, and the junction held 8 bases outside the gene matches. CDR1 is SGHTA, CDR2 FQGNSA, per germline. CDR3 bases: TGTGCCAGCAGTCGCAGGGGGCGGGAATCCTACAATGAGCAGTTCTTC. Protein sequence: CASSRRGRESYNEQFF.

The chain has TRBV4-1 and TRBJ2-1; D may be TRBD1 (5 bases). The V gene's germline CDR1 is MGHRA and CDR2 YSYEKL. V was trimmed by 4 bases and J by 6 bases, leaving 19 bases between them. This CDR3 spans 16 amino acids. Here the CDR3 DNA reads TGCGCCAGCAGCCGAGGCCTCCCCAGACAGCGCAATGAGCAGTTCTTC. Translated: CASSRGLPRQRNEQFF.

The chain recombines TRBV11-1 with TRBJ2-3; no definite D call. Trimming stripped 7 bases from V and 4 bases from J, with 15 bases between. The CDR3 runs 14 residues. In germline, CDR1 is SGHAT, CDR2 FQDESV (reference sequence). The CDR3 nucleotides are TGTGCCAGCAACCCCGTAGGAGACCCAGATACGCAGTATTTT. Encoded protein: CASNPVGDPDTQYF.

The chain recombines TRBV7-8 with TRBJ1-3; D is perhaps TRBD1 (5 bases). Trimming shortened V by 1 base and J by 0 bases, and 16 bases separated the two germline ends. The CDR3 runs 18 residues. The germline gives CDR1 SGHVS, CDR2 FQNEAQ. The CDR3 sequence is CASSLEGGGHTSGNTIYF. The CDR3 DNA reads TGTGCCAGCAGCTTAGAAGGCGGGGGTCATACCTCTGGAAACACCATATATTTT.

The rearrangement uses TRBV4-2 and TRBJ1-2; 12 bases are a match to TRBD1. The CDR3 loop spans 17 amino acids. V lost 3 bases to trimming and J lost 4 bases; unmatched junction nucleotides: 9. The germline V gene has CDR1 LGHNA and CDR2 YNFKEQ. This CDR3 reads CASSHTGTGGAGYGYTF. The DNA of the CDR3 is TGTGCCAGCAGCCATACCGGGACAGGGGGCGCCGGCTATGGCTACACCTTC.

The chain is built from TRBV6-5 and TRBJ2-7; weak D call: TRBD2 (7 bases). From germline, CDR1 is MNHEY and CDR2 SVGAGI. CDR3 length: 16 amino acids. Trimming cost V 2 bases and J 7 bases, with 21 bases left between them. CDR3 coding DNA: TGTGCCAGCAGTTACAAAGGGGGGGGCCCCCGGGAGGAGCAGTACTTC. Amino acids: CASSYKGGGPREEQYF.

V usage is TRBV7-2 and J usage is TRBJ2-1, with 7 bases lining up with TRBD2. The germline V gene has CDR1 SGHTA and CDR2 FQGNSA. CDR3 length: 14 residues. V was clipped by 4 bases and J by 5 bases; unmatched bases: 5. The CDR3 region has the DNA TGTGCCAGCAGCTCCTGGGGGGGACACAATGAGCAGTTCTTC. It codes for CASSSWGGHNEQFF.

With respect to this clone: Other DNA variants within this sample encode the same CDR3. V gene TRBV5-1 combines with J gene TRBJ1-2; D remains ambiguous. Germline assignment: CDR1 SGHRS and CDR2 YFSETQ. Trimming took 4 bases from V and 8 from J, leaving 9 bases between them. The CDR3 totals 11 residues. The CDR3 protein is CASSGLYGYTF. For the CDR3, the DNA is TGCGCCAGCAGCGGACTGTACGGCTACACCTTC. Variable domain in full (rest from reference TRBV5-1 and TRBJ1-2): KAGVTQTPRYLIKTRGQQVTLSCSPISGHRSVSWYQQTPGQGLQFLFEYFSETQRNKGNFPGRFSGRQFSNSRSEMNVSTLELGDSALYLCASSGLYGYTFGSGTRLTVV.

The chain carries TRBV5-8 and TRBJ2-1, with 8 bases lining up with TRBD1. Germline V gene data show CDR1 as SGHTS and CDR2 as YDEGEE. With 2 bases clipped from V and 11 bases from J, the junction kept 3 bases outside the gene matches. CDR3 size: 12 residues. In DNA, the CDR3 is TGTGCCAGCAGCTTCAGACAGGGGCAGCAGTTCTTC. Translation: CASSFRQGQQFF.

The chain couples TRBV5-1 to TRBJ2-3, with 8 bases identical to TRBD1. The germline CDR1 and CDR2 sequences are SGHRS and YFSETQ. The CDR3 has 16 residues. V was clipped by 4 bases and J by 3 bases; unmatched bases: 10. Here the CDR3 reads CASSPLADRVTDTQYF. The DNA of the CDR3 is TGCGCCAGCAGCCCTCTCGCGGACAGGGTAACAGATACGCAGTATTTT.

This clone has a handful of counts. This chain joins TRBV5-6 and TRBJ1-2; tentatively, D is TRBD1 (6 bases). The germline V gene has CDR1 SGHDT and CDR2 YYEEEE. Trimming shortened V by 1 base and J by 2 bases, and 9 bases separated the two germline ends. This CDR3 spans 14 amino acids. The CDR3 sequence is CASSLWGPNYGYTF. The DNA for the CDR3 is TGTGCCAGCAGCTTGTGGGGGCCCAACTATGGCTACACCTTC. Variable domain in full (rest from reference TRBV5-6 and TRBJ1-2): DAGVTQSPTHLIKTRGQQVTLRCSPKSGHDTVSWYQQALGQGPQFIFQYYEEEERQRGNFPDRFSGHQFPNYSSELNVNALLLGDSALYLCASSLWGPNYGYTFGSGTRLTVV.

The V call is TRBV28, the J call TRBJ2-1, with 7 bases matching TRBD2. This CDR3 has 11 residues. CDR1 and CDR2 (germline): MDHEN, SYDVKM. Germline trimming cut 4 bases from V and 15 bases from J; bases unmatched to any gene: 6. This CDR3 reads CASSWSRGLFF. DNA for the CDR3: TGTGCCAGCAGTTGGTCGCGGGGGTTGTTCTTC.

This chain joins TRBV7-6 and TRBJ1-1; D remains unclear. V was cut by 3 bases and J by 1 base, with 24 bases left in between. The CDR3 loop spans 19 amino acids. CDR1 and CDR2 from the germline V gene are SGHVS and FNYEAQ. The CDR3 DNA reads TGTGCCAGCAGCTTCCTCTCCCTAGGTTATTCCTTATCGAACACTGAAGCTTTCTTT. It yields the protein CASSFLSLGYSLSNTEAFF.

The V and J genes are TRBV4-1 and TRBJ1-2; 9 bases align to TRBD1. CDR3 length equals 14 residues. The J segment lost 7 bases and the V segment lost 2 bases, leaving 5 bases of the junction unmatched. Germline V gene lookup returns CDR1 MGHRA and CDR2 YSYEKL. CDR3 sequence (DNA): TGCGCCAGCAGCCAATTGGGACAGGGCGCTGGCTACACCTTC. This codes for CASSQLGQGAGYTF.

V usage is TRBV30 and J usage is TRBJ1-6, with 9 bases identical to TRBD1. V was pared by 0 bases and J by 10 bases, with 10 bases of the junction left unmatched. The CDR3 spans 16 residues. Looked up from germline, CDR1 is GTSNPN and CDR2 is SVGIG (reference sequence). CDR3 coding DNA: TGTGCCTGGAGTGTTTTAGGGCTACAGGGGGCCTCACCCCTCCACTTT. It is translated as CAWSVLGLQGASPLHF.

V is TRBV19 and J is TRBJ1-2, with D hard to call. CDR3 size: 17 residues. Germline V gene sequence: CDR1 LNHDA, CDR2 SQIVND (reference sequence). The ends were cut back, 5 bases at V and 4 bases at J, with 23 bases in the middle. CDR3 sequence: CASSFSLNVWRIYGYTF. The CDR3 DNA reads as TGTGCCAGTAGTTTCTCCTTGAATGTCTGGAGGATCTATGGCTACACCTTC.

This clone came up once. CDR3 sequence (DNA): TGTGCCAGCAGTGAATCGGGGACAGGGGAAGTGAGAGAGCAGTTCTTC. It specifies CASSESGTGEVREQFF. The rearrangement links TRBV6-1 to TRBJ2-1; 10 bases map to TRBD1. This CDR3 region has 16 residues. Germline CDR1 MNHNS, CDR2 SASEGT. Germline trimming cut 2 bases from V and 10 bases from J; bases unmatched to any gene: 11.

This clone was counted a single time. The CDR3, as DNA: TGTGCCAGCAGCCTGACAGGGGACACTGAAGCTTTCTTT. This codes for CASSLTGDTEAFF. This chain connects TRBV6-5 to TRBJ1-1, with TRBD1 identical over 8 bases. The CDR3 totals 13 residues. CDR1 MNHEY and CDR2 SVGAGI come from the germline V gene. J gave up 3 bases and V 6 bases, and 3 bases lay outside the gene matches.

The genes are TRBV7-6 and TRBJ2-2; 16 nucleotides align to TRBD2. Losses at the gene ends were 4 bases for V and 5 bases for J; bases not matched to a gene: 10. The CDR3 covers 19 residues. Germline loops: CDR1 SGHVS, CDR2 FNYEAQ. Here the CDR3 reads CASSSRGGLAGGPTGELFF. CDR3 DNA: TGTGCCAGCAGCTCAAGGGGGGGACTAGCGGGGGGGCCAACCGGGGAGCTGTTTTTT.

This rearrangement joins TRBV13 to TRBJ1-2; the match to TRBD1 covers 8 bases. Germline CDR1 and CDR2: PRHDT and FYEKMQ (reference sequence). The CDR3 covers 16 residues. After removal of 4 bases from V and 5 bases from J, the junction contained 12 bases not matched to a gene. As DNA, the CDR3 is TGTGCCAGCAGCTCTGGACAGGGAGGGTATAAGTATGGCTACACCTTC. Amino acids: CASSSGQGGYKYGYTF. The full variable domain, rest sourced from reference TRBV13 and TRBJ1-2, is AAGVIQSPRHLIKEKRETATLKCYPIPRHDTVYWYQQGPGQDPQFLISFYEKMQSDKGSIPDRFSAQQFSDYHSELNMSSLELGDSALYFCASSSGQGGYKYGYTFGSGTRLTVV.

CDR3 nucleotide sequence: TGCGCCAGCAGCTTGGGCCTAGCGGGGGCGAGCGTGACCCAGTACTTC. Translated: CASSLGLAGASVTQYF. The rearrangement joins TRBV5-1 to TRBJ2-5; 10 nucleotides agree with TRBD2. There are 16 residues in the CDR3. Germline-derived CDR1 and CDR2 are SGHRS and YFSETQ. V shed 0 bases, J shed 7 bases, and the junction held 9 bases outside the gene matches.

A few counts support this clone. The CDR3, as DNA: TGCGCCAGCAGCGTGCAGGAAACGAACTATGGCTACACCTTC. Translating gives CASSVQETNYGYTF. The chain uses TRBV5-1 and TRBJ1-2; the D is unclear. The CDR3 totals 14 residues. Per germline, CDR1 SGHRS and CDR2 YFSETQ. V was trimmed by 4 bases and J by 2 bases, leaving 12 bases between them.

This sequence joins TRBV13 and TRBJ1-1; D not certain. The germline V gene has CDR1 PRHDT and CDR2 FYEKMQ (reference sequence). The V and J ends lost 0 bases and 2 bases respectively, with 10 bases between them. CDR3 length equals 15 residues. The CDR3 region is CASSLGFDTNTEAFF. CDR3 DNA: TGTGCCAGCAGCTTAGGGTTTGACACAAACACTGAAGCTTTCTTT.

The chain employs TRBV5-1 and TRBJ2-2; the D gene is possibly TRBD1 (6 bases). The CDR3 consists of 15 residues. Germline V CDR1 and CDR2: SGHRS, YFSETQ. Trimming took off 1 base at V and 0 bases at J, with 7 bases between the two ends. The CDR3 is CASSLKGANTGELFF. In nucleotides, the CDR3 is TGCGCCAGCAGCTTGAAGGGGGCGAACACCGGGGAGCTGTTTTTT. Filled out from reference TRBV5-1 and TRBJ2-2, the complete variable domain reads KAGVTQTPRYLIKTRGQQVTLSCSPISGHRSVSWYQQTPGQGLQFLFEYFSETQRNKGNFPGRFSGRQFSNSRSEMNVSTLELGDSALYLCASSLKGANTGELFFGEGSRLTVL.

This chain joins TRBV7-2 and TRBJ2-7; 8 positions match TRBD1. This CDR3 has 14 amino acids. Losses at the gene ends were 5 bases for V and 3 bases for J; bases not matched to a gene: 6. The germline V gene encodes CDR1 SGHTA and CDR2 FQGNSA. CDR3 residues: CASSIQDRVYEQYF. The CDR3 DNA reads as TGTGCCAGCAGCATTCAGGACAGGGTCTACGAGCAGTACTTC.